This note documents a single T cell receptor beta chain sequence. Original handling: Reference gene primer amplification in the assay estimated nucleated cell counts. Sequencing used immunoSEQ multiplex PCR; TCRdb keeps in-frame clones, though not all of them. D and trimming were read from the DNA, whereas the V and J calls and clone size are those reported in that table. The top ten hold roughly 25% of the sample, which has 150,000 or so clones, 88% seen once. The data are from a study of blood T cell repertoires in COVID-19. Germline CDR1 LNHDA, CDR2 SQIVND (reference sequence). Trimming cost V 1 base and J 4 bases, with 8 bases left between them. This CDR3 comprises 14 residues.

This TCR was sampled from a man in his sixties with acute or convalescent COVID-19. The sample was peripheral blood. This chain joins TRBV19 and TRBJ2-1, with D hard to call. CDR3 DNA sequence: TGTGCCAGTAGTATAGGAGCTTCGTACAATGAGCAGTTCTTC. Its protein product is CASSIGASYNEQFF. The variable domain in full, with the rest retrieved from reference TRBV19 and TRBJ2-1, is DGGITQSPKYLFRKEGQNVTLSCEQNLNHDAMYWYRQDPGQGLRLIYYSQIVNDFQKGDIAEGYSVSREKKESFPLTVTSAQKNPTAFYLCASSIGASYNEQFFGPGTRLTVL.